One and the same sample provided the 18 T cell receptor beta chains below, sequenced in a study of response to subunit inactivated influenza vaccine listed by TCRdb under 2018. Libraries came from RT-PCR. Sequencing was carried out with an Illumina HiSeq 2500. Using fastp at Q25 and MiXCR, TCRdb reprocessed the public reads and kept productive beta chains. Rows are combined by CDR3 protein, so each entry shows the most common genes and DNA. The sample profile shows around 750,000 distinct CDR3 sequences; around 20% of them were found once. The ten biggest clones cover about 9.4% of the sample. The starting material was PBMCs from blood, obtained about 5 days after vaccination. Source of these receptors: a man aged 50 to 60 who received an inactivated influenza vaccine. Donor details come from another sample of the same person, matched by shared clones.

This clonotype was counted between two and nine times. This chain uses TRBV7-3 with TRBJ2-2, with a tentative D call TRBD1 (5 bases). Trimming stripped 5 bases from V and 6 bases from J, with 19 bases between. Per germline, CDR1 SGHTA and CDR2 FQGTGA. The CDR3 has 16 residues. The chain's CDR3 is CASSPQTPGMPGELFF. CDR3 sequence (DNA): TGTGCCAGCAGCCCCCAAACCCCAGGGATGCCCGGGGAGCTGTTTTTT.

The J gene is TRBJ2-4, the V gene TRBV4-2, with unresolved D. Trimming cost V 0 bases and J 0 bases, with 6 bases left between them. Germline V CDR1 and CDR2: LGHNA, YNFKEQ. This CDR3 comprises 15 residues. CDR3 sequence: CASSQEWLAKNIQYF. DNA for the CDR3: TGTGCCAGCAGCCAAGAGTGGTTAGCCAAAAACATTCAGTACTTC.

This chain connects TRBV4-3 to TRBJ2-7; 10 nucleotides align to TRBD1. This CDR3 is 19 amino acids long. The J segment lost 3 bases and the V segment lost 0 bases, leaving 14 bases of the junction unmatched. CDR1 and CDR2 from the germline V gene are LGHNA and YSLEER. The CDR3 region has the DNA TGCGCCAGCAGCCAAGATATTATCGCCGGACAGGGGGAGGGCTACGAGCAGTACTTC. Translating gives CASSQDIIAGQGEGYEQYF.

V gene TRBV6-1 combines with J gene TRBJ2-5; D uncertain. The CDR3 has 15 amino acids. Per germline, CDR1 MNHNS and CDR2 SASEGT. V was shortened by 6 bases and J by 1 base, with 15 bases between the two germline ends. This chain's CDR3 is CASRPSTVLQETQYF. The CDR3, as DNA: TGTGCCAGCAGGCCCTCGACGGTCCTCCAAGAGACCCAGTACTTC.

This clonotype was detected many times. This chain connects TRBV5-1 to TRBJ2-5; 8 bases agree with TRBD1. The germline V gene encodes CDR1 SGHRS and CDR2 YFSETQ. The CDR3 consists of 15 residues. The V and J ends lost 1 base and 6 bases, in that order; junction bases with no gene match: 8. The CDR3 region has the DNA TGCGCCAGCAGCTTGTCAGGGGGCCTTATACAGACCCAGTACTTC. This translates into CASSLSGGLIQTQYF.

CDR3 coding DNA: TGCGCCAGCACCGAGGGTGACTCTGGAAACACCATATATTTT. It is translated as CASTEGDSGNTIYF. The J gene is TRBJ1-3, the V gene TRBV5-1; D unresolved. From germline, CDR1 is SGHRS and CDR2 YFSETQ. Deletions cut 6 bases from V and 0 bases from J, with 10 bases between. The length of the CDR3 is 14 residues. The variable domain in full, with the rest retrieved from reference TRBV5-1 and TRBJ1-3, is KAGVTQTPRYLIKTRGQQVTLSCSPISGHRSVSWYQQTPGQGLQFLFEYFSETQRNKGNFPGRFSGRQFSNSRSEMNVSTLELGDSALYLCASTEGDSGNTIYFGEGSWLTVV.

This clonotype has just one count. The chain has TRBV29-1 and TRBJ2-7, with D unresolved. Trimming left V 6 bases short and J 4 bases short, with 22 bases between. The CDR3 has 15 amino acids. Germline V CDR1 and CDR2: SQVTM, ANQGSEA. The CDR3 DNA reads TGCAGCGTCCGCCACGAAACAGAGAGGCGATACGAGCAGTACTTC. This encodes CSVRHETERRYEQYF.

As to this clonotype: Possible read error: a much larger clone is one base away. The final CDR3 position lacks the conserved phenylalanine or tryptophan, pointing to a likely read error. The chain links TRBV29-1 to TRBJ2-7; 10 bases align to TRBD2. The CDR3 loop spans 13 amino acids. CDR1 is SQVTM and CDR2 is ANQGSEA in the germline V gene. The V and J ends lost 6 bases and 5 bases, in that order; junction bases with no gene match: 7. CDR3 protein: CSVAGGLTHEQYL. CDR3 nucleotides: TGCAGCGTAGCGGGAGGGCTCACCCACGAGCAGTACCTC.

In its sample, this clonotype was seen a few times. The chain recombines TRBV2 with TRBJ2-1, with 13 nucleotides matching TRBD2. CDR1 and CDR2 from the germline V gene are SNHLY and FYNNEI. V shed 6 bases and J 7 bases; nucleotides not matched to a gene: 6. The CDR3 covers 15 residues. The CDR3 bases are TGTGCCAGCAGGGAGGGACTAGCGGGGACGAATGAGCAGTTCTTC. This encodes CASREGLAGTNEQFF.

The sample holds a few counts of this clonotype. The genes are TRBV15 and TRBJ2-7; D gene uncertain. The V gene's germline CDR1 is LNHNV and CDR2 YYDKDF (reference sequence). Between the trimmed V and J ends, which lost 1 base and 1 base, there was a span of 5 bases. The length of the CDR3 is 13 residues. The CDR3 DNA reads TGTGCCACCAGCAGAGGCTATTCCTACGAGCAGTACTTC. It specifies CATSRGYSYEQYF. Using reference TRBV15 and TRBJ2-7 for the parts outside the CDR3, the full variable domain is DAMVIQNPRYQVTQFGKPVTLSCSQTLNHNVMYWYQQKSSQAPKLLFHYYDKDFNNEADTPDNFQSRRPNTSFCFLDIRSPGLGDTAMYLCATSRGYSYEQYFGPGTRLTVT.

This chain connects TRBV20-1 to TRBJ2-7, with D maybe TRBD1 (6 bases). Trimming stripped 5 bases from V and 5 bases from J, with 13 bases between. CDR1 and CDR2 from the germline V gene are DFQATT and SNEGSKA (reference sequence). The length of the CDR3 is 12 residues. The CDR3 DNA reads as TGCAGTGCTCCTGCCGGGACAAACGAGCAGTACTTC. It is translated as CSAPAGTNEQYF.

In its sample, this clonotype was seen a few times. J is TRBJ1-1 and V is TRBV5-1; D uncertain. CDR1 and CDR2 (germline): SGHRS, YFSETQ. This CDR3 comprises 16 residues. V was pared by 0 bases and J by 0 bases, with 12 bases between. The CDR3 reads CASSLGQPFMNTEAFF. DNA for the CDR3: TGCGCCAGCAGCTTGGGGCAGCCGTTCATGAACACTGAAGCTTTCTTT.

The gene calls are TRBV6-5 and TRBJ2-7, with a tentative D call TRBD1 (6 bases). The germline V gene encodes CDR1 MNHEY and CDR2 SVGAGI. This CDR3 spans 15 amino acids. The V end lost 3 bases, the J end lost 2 bases, and 14 bases lay between the germline ends. The CDR3 protein is CASSYSSTGPYEQYF. In nucleotides, the CDR3 is TGTGCCAGCAGTTATTCCTCGACAGGCCCCTACGAGCAGTACTTC.

The gene calls are TRBV7-2 and TRBJ1-1, with D unclear. The length of the CDR3 is 13 residues. Per germline, CDR1 SGHTA and CDR2 FQGNSA. Trimming took 4 bases from V and 4 from J, leaving 10 bases between them. CDR3 sequence (DNA): TGTGCCAGCAGCTCCTACCCGTTCACTGAAGCTTTCTTT. Its translation is CASSSYPFTEAFF.

This clonotype was recorded once. This chain joins TRBV11-2 and TRBJ2-7; D unclear. In germline, CDR1 is SGHAT, CDR2 FQNNGV. The CDR3 has 15 residues. Deletions cut 5 bases from V and 0 bases from J, with 14 bases between. The CDR3 sequence is CASSPSPDPSYEQYF. The CDR3 nucleotides read TGTGCCAGCAGCCCCAGTCCTGATCCCTCCTACGAGCAGTACTTC.

Many counts were recorded for this clonotype. The rearrangement links TRBV20-1 to TRBJ1-2, with D possibly TRBD1 on 5 matching bases. CDR1 and CDR2 from the germline V gene are DFQATT and SNEGSKA (reference sequence). The CDR3 totals 12 residues. V gave up 3 bases and J gave up 2 bases, with 7 bases separating them. The CDR3 spells CSASQGNYGYTF. The CDR3 DNA sequence: TGCAGTGCTAGCCAGGGAAACTATGGCTACACCTTC.

The chain is built from TRBV6-2 or TRBV6-3 and TRBJ1-3, with unresolved D. The CDR3 runs to 14 residues. Germline CDR1 MNHEY, CDR2 SVGEGT. With 5 bases removed from V and 2 bases from J, the gap between germline ends came to 10 bases. The CDR3 here is CASSRGAPGNTIYF. CDR3 nucleotides: TGTGCCAGCAGTCGGGGTGCCCCTGGAAACACCATATATTTT.

The chain links TRBV29-1 to TRBJ2-1; 8 bases match TRBD2. The CDR3 length is 13 residues. Germline V lookup: CDR1 SQVTM, CDR2 ANQGSEA. V lost 6 bases, J lost 5 bases, and 6 bases stayed unmatched. As DNA, the CDR3 is TGCAGCGTCCAACTAGCGGAGGACAATGAGCAGTTCTTC. The encoded protein is CSVQLAEDNEQFF.